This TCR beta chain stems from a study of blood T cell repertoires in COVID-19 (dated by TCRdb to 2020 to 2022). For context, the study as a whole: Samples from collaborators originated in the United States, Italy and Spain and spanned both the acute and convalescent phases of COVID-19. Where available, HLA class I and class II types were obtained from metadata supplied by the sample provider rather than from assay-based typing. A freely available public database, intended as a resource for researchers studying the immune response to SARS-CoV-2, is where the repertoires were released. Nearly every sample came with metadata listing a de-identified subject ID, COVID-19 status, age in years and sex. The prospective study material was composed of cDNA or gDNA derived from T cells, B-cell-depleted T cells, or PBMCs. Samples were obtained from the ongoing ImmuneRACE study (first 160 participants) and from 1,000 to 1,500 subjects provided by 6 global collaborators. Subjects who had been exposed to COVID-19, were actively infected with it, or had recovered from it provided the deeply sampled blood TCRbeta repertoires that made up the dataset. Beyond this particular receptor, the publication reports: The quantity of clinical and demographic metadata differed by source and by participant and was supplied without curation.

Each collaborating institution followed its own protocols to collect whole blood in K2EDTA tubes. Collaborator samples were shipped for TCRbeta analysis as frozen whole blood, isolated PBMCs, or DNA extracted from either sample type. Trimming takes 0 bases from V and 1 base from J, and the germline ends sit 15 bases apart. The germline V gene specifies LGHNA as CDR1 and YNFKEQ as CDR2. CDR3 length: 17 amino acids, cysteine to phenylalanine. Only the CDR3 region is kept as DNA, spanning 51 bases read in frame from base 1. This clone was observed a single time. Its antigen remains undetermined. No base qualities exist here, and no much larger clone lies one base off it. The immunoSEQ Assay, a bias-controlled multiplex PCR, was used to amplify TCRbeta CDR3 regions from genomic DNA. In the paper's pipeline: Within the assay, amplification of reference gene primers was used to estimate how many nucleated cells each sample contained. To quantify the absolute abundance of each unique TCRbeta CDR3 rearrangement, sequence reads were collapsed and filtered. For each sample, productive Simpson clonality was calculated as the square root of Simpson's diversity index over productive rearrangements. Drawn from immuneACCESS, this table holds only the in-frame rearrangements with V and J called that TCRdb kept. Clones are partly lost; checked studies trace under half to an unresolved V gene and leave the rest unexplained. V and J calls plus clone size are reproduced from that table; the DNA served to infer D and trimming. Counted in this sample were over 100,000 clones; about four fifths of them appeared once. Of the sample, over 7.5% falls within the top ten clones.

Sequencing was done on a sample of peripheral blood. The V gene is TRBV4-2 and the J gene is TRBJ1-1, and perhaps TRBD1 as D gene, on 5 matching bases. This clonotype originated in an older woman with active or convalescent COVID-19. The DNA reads TGTGCCAGCAGCCAAGACCCCCCGGCAGGGAAGAACACTGAAGCTTTCTTT. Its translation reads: CASSQDPPAGKNTEAFF.